These T cell receptor beta chains were read from a single sample in a study of T cells after yellow fever vaccination. TCRdb fed the 5' RACE reads into MiXCR, producing one record per CDR3 protein. Of about 550,000 distinct CDR3 sequences listed, 15% to 20% were seen once; the top ten hold roughly an eighth. The sample consisted of PBMCs, taken 15 days after the yellow fever booster vaccination. The receptor source for this set is a man aged 25 to 45 who received the YFV17D yellow fever vaccine. Both conserved end residues are part of each CDR3. D genes are given only for firm matches. A clone size is listed for some rows: how often the clone was seen (once, few, many), or a class if it is expanded.

CDR3: CASSENTIYF; DNA: TGTGCCAGCAGTGAAAACACCATATATTTT; size: NA; V: TRBV6-1; J: TRBJ1-3; D: NA
CDR3: CATADLAPSSYEQYF; DNA: TGTGCCACCGCCGACTTAGCGCCGAGCTCCTACGAGCAGTACTTC; size: few; V: TRBV10-3; J: TRBJ2-7; D: NA
CDR3: CASTYRAGTSSYEQYF; DNA: TGTGCCAGCACCTATAGGGCCGGGACTAGTTCCTACGAGCAGTACTTC; size: NA; V: TRBV27; J: TRBJ2-7; D: TRBD2
CDR3: CSASPRDRAYEQYF; DNA: TGCAGTGCTAGCCCCCGGGACAGGGCCTACGAGCAGTACTTC; size: NA; V: TRBV20-1; J: TRBJ2-7; D: TRBD1
CDR3: CASSKLRGRTEAFF; DNA: TGTGCCAGCAGCAAATTAAGGGGGAGAACTGAAGCTTTCTTT; size: NA; V: TRBV11-2; J: TRBJ1-1; D: NA
CDR3: CASRTSGTGYNEQFF; DNA: TGCGCCAGCAGGACAAGCGGGACCGGATACAATGAGCAGTTCTTC; size: once; V: TRBV5-1; J: TRBJ2-1; D: TRBD2
CDR3: CASSYRLYSGYNEQFF; DNA: TGTGCCAGCAGTTACCGATTATACAGCGGGTACAATGAGCAGTTCTTC; size: NA; V: TRBV6-2/TRBV6-3; J: TRBJ2-1; D: NA
CDR3: CASSLSSGGTNNEQFF; DNA: TGTGCCAGCAGTTTATCCTCTGGCGGTACCAACAATGAGCAGTTCTTC; size: NA; V: TRBV12-3/TRBV12-4; J: TRBJ2-1; D: NA
CDR3: CAISESQAGSQETQYF; DNA: TGTGCCATCAGTGAGTCGCAAGCGGGAAGCCAAGAGACCCAGTACTTC; size: NA; V: TRBV10-3; J: TRBJ2-5; D: TRBD2
CDR3: CASSPGLAQYF; DNA: TGTGCCAGCAGCCCAGGGCTGGCGCAGTATTTT; size: NA; V: TRBV28; J: TRBJ2-3; D: NA
CDR3: CASSPWAGSTDTQYF; DNA: TGTGCCAGCTCACCTTGGGCGGGGAGCACAGATACGCAGTATTTT; size: few; V: TRBV18; J: TRBJ2-3; D: NA
CDR3: CSALRGGRGADTQYF; DNA: TGCAGTGCTCTACGGGGCGGGAGAGGGGCAGATACGCAGTATTTT; size: NA; V: TRBV20-1; J: TRBJ2-3; D: TRBD2
CDR3: CSASGIDYNEQFF; DNA: TGCAGTGCTAGCGGGATCGACTACAATGAGCAGTTCTTC; size: NA; V: TRBV20-1; J: TRBJ2-1; D: NA
CDR3: CASSQSVVASEEQYF; DNA: TGTGCCAGCAGTCAATCTGTTGTGGCTAGTGAGGAGCAGTACTTC; size: NA; V: TRBV12-3/TRBV12-4; J: TRBJ2-7; D: NA
CDR3: CASSYSGFPYEQYF; DNA: TGTGCCAGCAGTTACAGCGGCTTCCCCTACGAGCAGTACTTC; size: few; V: TRBV6-2/TRBV6-3; J: TRBJ2-7; D: NA
CDR3: CSASGLAGADTQYF; DNA: TGCAGTGCTAGCGGACTAGCGGGAGCAGATACGCAGTATTTT; size: NA; V: TRBV20-1; J: TRBJ2-3; D: TRBD2
CDR3: CASSHLAGGYEQFF; DNA: TGTGCCAGCAGTCACCTAGCGGGAGGCTATGAGCAGTTCTTC; size: few; V: TRBV12-3/TRBV12-4; J: TRBJ2-1; D: TRBD2
CDR3: CSARLQHNEQFF; DNA: TGCAGTGCTCGACTTCAGCACAATGAGCAGTTCTTC; size: few; V: TRBV20-1; J: TRBJ2-1; D: NA
CDR3: CASGPTHVSNEQYF; DNA: TGTGCCAGCGGCCCCACGCATGTGAGCAACGAGCAGTACTTC; size: many; V: TRBV28; J: TRBJ2-7; D: NA
CDR3: CASSETGTSNEQFF; DNA: TGTGCCAGCAGTGAAACCGGGACTAGCAATGAGCAGTTCTTC; size: NA; V: TRBV2; J: TRBJ2-1; D: TRBD2
CDR3: CSARGGVSEAFF; DNA: TGCAGCGCCCGTGGGGGGGTATCTGAAGCTTTCTTT; size: few; V: TRBV29-1; J: TRBJ1-1; D: NA
CDR3: CASSPRDRGHYNEQFF; DNA: TGTGCCAGCAGCCCACGGGACAGGGGGCATTACAATGAGCAGTTCTTC; size: few; V: TRBV5-4; J: TRBJ2-1; D: TRBD1
CDR3: CASTSSGTSYNEQFF; DNA: TGCGCCAGCACCTCCTCGGGGACTTCCTACAATGAGCAGTTCTTC; size: NA; V: TRBV5-1; J: TRBJ2-1; D: NA
CDR3: CSVAGQAEQFF; DNA: TGCAGCGTTGCGGGGCAGGCTGAGCAGTTCTTC; size: few; V: TRBV29-1; J: TRBJ2-1; D: NA
CDR3: CASSLQTDTYGYTF; DNA: TGCGCCAGCAGCCTCCAGACCGATACCTATGGCTACACCTTC; size: few; V: TRBV5-1; J: TRBJ1-2; D: NA
CDR3: CASSLVSRGPSYNEQFF; DNA: TGTGCCAGCAGCTTAGTCTCGCGGGGCCCCTCCTACAATGAGCAGTTCTTC; size: NA; V: TRBV7-8; J: TRBJ2-1; D: NA
CDR3: CAWSVKVRDSREQYF; DNA: TGTGCCTGGAGTGTAAAAGTCAGAGACTCTAGGGAGCAGTACTTC; size: NA; V: TRBV30; J: TRBJ2-7; D: NA
CDR3: CASSQEGTGTSELFF; DNA: TGCGCCAGCAGCCAAGAGGGGACAGGGACATCAGAGCTGTTTTTT; size: few; V: TRBV4-1; J: TRBJ1-4; D: TRBD1
CDR3: CASSQPVAGGSRQFF; DNA: TGTGCCAGCAGCCAACCGGTAGCGGGAGGCTCAAGGCAGTTCTTC; size: NA; V: TRBV3-1; J: TRBJ2-1; D: TRBD2
CDR3: CASSDSQGADTQYF; DNA: TGTGCCAGCAGTGACTCACAGGGGGCAGATACGCAGTATTTT; size: many; V: TRBV6-4; J: TRBJ2-3; D: TRBD1
CDR3: CASSQDPAGVRFETQYF; DNA: TGTGCCAGCAGCCAAGATCCGGCAGGGGTGAGGTTCGAGACCCAGTACTTC; size: NA; V: TRBV3-1; J: TRBJ2-5; D: NA
CDR3: CATSKGKADQPQHF; DNA: TGTGCCACCAGCAAGGGGAAGGCGGATCAGCCCCAGCATTTT; size: few; V: TRBV15; J: TRBJ1-5; D: NA
CDR3: CASSQDRSTDTQYF; DNA: TGCGCCAGCAGCCAAGATAGGAGCACAGATACGCAGTATTTT; size: many; V: TRBV4-2; J: TRBJ2-3; D: NA